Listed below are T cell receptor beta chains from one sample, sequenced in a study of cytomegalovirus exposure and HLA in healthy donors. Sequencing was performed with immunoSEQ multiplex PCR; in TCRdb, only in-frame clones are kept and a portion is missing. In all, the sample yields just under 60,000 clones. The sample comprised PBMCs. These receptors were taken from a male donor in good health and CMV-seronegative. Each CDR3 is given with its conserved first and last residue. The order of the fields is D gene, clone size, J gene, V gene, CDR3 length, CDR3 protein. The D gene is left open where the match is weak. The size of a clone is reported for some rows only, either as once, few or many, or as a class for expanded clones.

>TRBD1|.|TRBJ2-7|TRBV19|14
CASSRQGSAYEQYF
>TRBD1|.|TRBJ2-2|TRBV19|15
CASSMKTGWAGELFF
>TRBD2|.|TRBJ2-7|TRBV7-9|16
CASSSLELAGGCEQYF
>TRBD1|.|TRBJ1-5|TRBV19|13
CASSVQGLEPQHF
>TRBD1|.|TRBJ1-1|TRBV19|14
CASSMKTGQTEAFF
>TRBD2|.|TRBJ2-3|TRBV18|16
CASSPGAGVTTDTQYF
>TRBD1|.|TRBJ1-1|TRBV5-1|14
CASSFDGQGAEAFF
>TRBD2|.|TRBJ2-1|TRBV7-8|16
CASSLARTSGRGEQFF
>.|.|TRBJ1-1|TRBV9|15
CASSVEGGEGTEAFF
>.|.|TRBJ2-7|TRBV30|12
CAWSPGFYEQYF
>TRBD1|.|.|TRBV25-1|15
CASSGTGTLAYEQYF
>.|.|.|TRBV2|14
CASSESWAAYEQYF
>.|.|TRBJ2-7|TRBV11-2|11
CASSSRFEQYF
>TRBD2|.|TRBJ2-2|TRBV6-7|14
CASSSTSGSTELFF
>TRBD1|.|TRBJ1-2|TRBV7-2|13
CASSQGANYGYTF
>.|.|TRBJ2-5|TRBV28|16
CASSRSPSVARETQYF
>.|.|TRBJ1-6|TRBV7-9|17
CASSVHDASSYNSPLHF
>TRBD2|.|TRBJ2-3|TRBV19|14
CASRETSGTDTQYF
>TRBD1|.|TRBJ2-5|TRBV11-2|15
CASSKTTGGGETQYF
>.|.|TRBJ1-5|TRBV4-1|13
CASSQDRSEHQHF
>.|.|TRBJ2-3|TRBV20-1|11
CSAGISDTQYF
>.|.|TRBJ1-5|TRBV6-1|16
CASSARVGAGNQPQHF
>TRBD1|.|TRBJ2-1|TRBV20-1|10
CSALDRGRFF
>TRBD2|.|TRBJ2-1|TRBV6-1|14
CASTLLAGGNEQFF
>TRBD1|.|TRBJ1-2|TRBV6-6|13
CASSLQGDYGYTF
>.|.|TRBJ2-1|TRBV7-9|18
CASSLEVRLEGLYNEQFF
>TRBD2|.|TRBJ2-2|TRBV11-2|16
CASSSQVGGAAGGLFF
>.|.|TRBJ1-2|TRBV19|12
CASSSGYYGYTF
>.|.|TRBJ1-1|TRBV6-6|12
CASRSEGSEAFF
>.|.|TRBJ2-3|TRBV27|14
CASSLMPQGWTQYF
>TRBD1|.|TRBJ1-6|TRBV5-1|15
CASSLGQGGRSPLHF
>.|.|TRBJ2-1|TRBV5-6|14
CASSLQNRDNEQFF
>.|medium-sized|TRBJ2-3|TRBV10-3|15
CAISEEARSTDTQYF
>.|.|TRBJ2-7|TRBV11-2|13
CASSLSGPYEQYF
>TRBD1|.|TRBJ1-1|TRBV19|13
CASGDRGNTEAFF
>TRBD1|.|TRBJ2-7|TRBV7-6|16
CASSFGEDRGLHEQYF
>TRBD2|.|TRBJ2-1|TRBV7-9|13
CASGTSGAQEQFF
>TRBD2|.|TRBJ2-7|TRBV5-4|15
CASSAPGGSSYEQYF
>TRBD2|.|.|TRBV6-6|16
CASSPEETSAVYEQYF
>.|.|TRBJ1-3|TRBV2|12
CASTRAGNTIYF
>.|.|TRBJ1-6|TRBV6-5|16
CASSYGGAGGNSPLHF
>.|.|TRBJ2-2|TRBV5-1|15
CASSFIGENTGELFF
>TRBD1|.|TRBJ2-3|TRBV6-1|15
CASSLDRGYTDTQYF
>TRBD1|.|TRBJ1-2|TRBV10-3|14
CAISEPNRGEGYTF
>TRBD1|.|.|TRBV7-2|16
CASSFTFGTGDYEQYF
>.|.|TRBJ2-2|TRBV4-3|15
CASSQGAALTGELFF
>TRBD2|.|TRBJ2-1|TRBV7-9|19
CASSPGLAGGNLLGNEQFF
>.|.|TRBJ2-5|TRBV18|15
CASSASVAAGETQYF
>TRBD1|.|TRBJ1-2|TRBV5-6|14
CASSSFDRDYGYTF
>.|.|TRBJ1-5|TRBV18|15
CASSPRHREGQPQHF
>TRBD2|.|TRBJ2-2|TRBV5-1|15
CASSLLRGGTGELFF
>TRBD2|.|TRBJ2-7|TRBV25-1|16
CASSEAATSGAYEQYF
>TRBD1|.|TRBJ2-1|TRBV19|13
CASSRQGAYEQFF
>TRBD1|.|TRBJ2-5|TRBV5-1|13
CASSLVRGETQYF